The table lists the clone carrying this TCR beta chain with many counts. Per the germline V gene, CDR1 is LNHDA and CDR2 is SQIVND (reference sequence). CDR3 length equals 19 residues. V lost 0 bases to trimming and J lost 3 bases; unmatched junction nucleotides: 10. Time point: sample taken at primary tumor resection. Researchers sequenced whole RNA taken from tumor, nontumor lung or frozen PBMC without sorting. Patients with untreated early-stage non-small cell lung cancer, numbering around 71, were the donors. The data were taken from a study of spatial heterogeneity in lung cancer. TCRdb ran MiXCR on the 5' RACE reads and lists one entry per CDR3 protein. Here the sample spans about 50,000 distinct CDR3 sequences, 6.5% to 8% being singletons.

The material was PBMCs, obtained at surgery. This chain connects TRBV19 to TRBJ2-1, with 11 bases lining up with TRBD2. This receptor was identified in a female donor with early-stage non-small cell lung cancer. CDR3 DNA sequence: TGTGCCAGTAGTATAGAGATTCTAGCGGGGGGTGGTAGCTACAATGAGCAGTTCTTC. This codes for CASSIEILAGGGSYNEQFF. Using reference TRBV19 and TRBJ2-1 for the parts outside the CDR3, the full variable domain is DGGITQSPKYLFRKEGQNVTLSCEQNLNHDAMYWYRQDPGQGLRLIYYSQIVNDFQKGDIAEGYSVSREKKESFPLTVTSAQKNPTAFYLCASSIEILAGGGSYNEQFFGPGTRLTVL.